This T cell receptor beta chain was sequenced during a study of cytomegalovirus exposure and HLA in healthy donors (dated by TCRdb to 2015 to 2018). The study in broad terms: According to an earlier analysis of 550 to 700 of the donors, about 179 million T cells yielded approximately 120 million unique TCR beta sequences and about 300 Gb of sequence data. An early release covering 550 to 700 HLA-typed donors comprised approximately 290 gigabases of sequencing data and some 79 million unique TCR sequences. Of the 350 to 450 genotyped donors, about 80% fell in the genetic ancestry cluster associated with self-reported Caucasian donors. The study aimed to test whether signatures of past pathogen exposure could be identified by cataloging public T cell receptors. Using immunosequencing, the study profiled T cell repertoires from approximately 700 subjects and related those repertoires to cytomegalovirus serostatus. Along with the approximately 600-subject first cohort, a separate validation cohort of over a hundred different subjects was used. High-throughput TCR immunosequencing, statistical association of individual TCRs with disease status, and machine learning were combined to predict cytomegalovirus infection status. A later analysis re-examined previously published TCR beta repertoires from over 500 donors and added high-resolution HLA genotyping to investigate patterns of TCR occurrence. The later analysis used no new phenotypic data to find candidate immune exposures, relying instead on TCR beta sequences and their occurrence across donors. To decide whether each TCR beta V gene segment behaved as functional or pseudogenic, an earlier analysis of several hundred of the donors relied on high-throughput TCR beta sequencing. Donor age, sex, ethnicity and CMV serostatus were collected together with the repertoire data. Genome-wide SNP genotypes for about 55% of the roughly 670 donors were used in a later genetic analysis, which treated that subset as a discovery cohort. All discovery cohort repertoires had been generated on a single sequencing platform. HLA typing covered class I and class II loci at four-digit resolution. The number of donors typed differed by locus, with 629-630 for A, B, C, DRB1 and DQB1, over 500 for DQA1, approximately 570 for DPA1, and 400 to 490 for DPB1. Four to six DR-DQ haplotypes were handled as single units for association and clustering, since linkage in the cohort was strong. Among some 410 genotyped donors of the cohort, an average of approximately 200,000 unique TCR beta nucleotide sequences was sequenced per donor, of which about 18% were non-productive. The paper's findings and limits, for the study overall: Broadly in line with IMGT annotations, most TCR beta V segments showed up in productive rearrangements about 87% or about 30% of the time in an earlier analysis of several hundred of the donors. Several of the top co-occurrence clusters appeared to be linked to parvovirus B19, influenza, CMV and Epstein-Barr virus, according to a later analysis. Some IMGT-functional V segments, including TRBV6-2 and TRBV6-3, could not be told apart with the 87-base-pair reads, so those segments were excluded. In both the original and validation cohorts, the classifier was reported to diagnose cytomegalovirus status with high specificity and sensitivity. For the cohort, immune exposure information was limited to CMV serostatus. An association between a missense DCLRE1C variant and V-gene and J-gene trimming of TCR beta chains was found in a later genetic analysis and replicated in an independent cohort. HLA typing was unavailable for some donors at each locus, so association tests used only the typed subset. According to a later genetic analysis, donors in an Asian-associated ancestry cluster had fewer N-insertions in productive TCRs than the approximately 670-donor mean. In vitro tests confirmed that three of the cytomegalovirus-associated TCR beta chains recognize cytomegalovirus antigens. Across donors, most TCR sequences were observed very rarely, whereas some public TCRs were present in many individuals. A further reported finding was that TCR beta sequences accurately predicted the HLA-A and HLA-B alleles for most subjects in the first cohort. The authors suggested that the approach could potentially be extended to other disease states and immunological phenotypes. A later analysis found that most CMV-associated TCR beta chains appeared HLA-restricted, with HLA associations seemingly driven largely by CMV exposure. Correlated functional status among segregating V segments might reflect linkage disequilibrium, but an unknown experimental factor could not be ruled out. In a later analysis, HLA-associated TCR beta chains showed more clonal expansion and lower generation probabilities than non-associated chains that were equally common. A later analysis associated 16,951 TCR beta sequences with specific HLA alleles at a false discovery rate of 0.05. According to a later analysis, TCR association rates differed among HLA loci, with DRB1 alleles showing the most associated TCRs and HLA-C alleles showing the fewest. When HLA alleles, especially DR and DQ, strongly co-occurred, attributing TCR associations to individual alleles was difficult. A group of highly shared sequence variants was considered likely to be a technical artifact of the sequencing pipeline. About 15 rarely observed V segments, including chromosome 9 orphons, were excluded from the earlier analysis of about 610 of the donors because counts were too low. A total of 150 or so TCR beta chains were listed by the study as associated with cytomegalovirus. Only TCR beta chains were sequenced in this cohort, and the absence of alpha or paired-chain data limited detectable features. Sequencing depth was assumed to be roughly uniform across donors in the presence/absence analyses, though that assumption may not hold.

The CDR3 contains 15 residues, cysteine and phenylalanine counted. The entry retains the CDR3 DNA only, 45 bases that are in frame from base 1. From the germline V gene, CDR1 is SGDLS and CDR2 is YYNGEE. The germline V end is reduced by 4 bases and the J end by 4 bases; junction bases left unmatched: 9. Of note for this clone: It lacks a known antigen. No much larger clonotype is one base removed from it; base qualities were not supplied.

Libraries were constructed by the immunoSEQ multiplex PCR assay. The multiplex PCR relied on a mix of 60 forward primers for TCR Vbeta segments and 13 reverse primers for TCR Jbeta segments. A multiplex PCR assay on genomic DNA amplified the CDR3 region of rearranged TCR beta genes. On the Illumina HiSeq System, the amplified TCR beta libraries were sequenced as 87-base-pair reads. Under the source paper's analysis protocol: A later analysis counted some 80 million unique TCR beta chains across the 640 or so repertoires, and roughly 9.9 million of these chains were shared by at least two donors. To remove PCR and sequencing errors, raw reads were error-corrected and collapsed into unique sequences using a nearest-neighbor algorithm that merged closely related sequences. To assign V, D and J gene segments, CDR3 sequences were aligned to IMGT reference sequences. For a sequence to be retained, at least a six-nucleotide match to both a V gene segment and a J gene segment was required. Rearrangements were classified as productive when the CDR3 lacked stop codons and remained in frame with V and J, and all other rearrangements were classified as non-productive. CDR3 was defined according to IMGT convention as the region running from the second conserved V-encoded cysteine to the conserved J-encoded phenylalanine. Sequences without an unambiguous match to a single V gene segment were excluded from the earlier analysis of 587 of the donors. An earlier analysis of several hundred of the donors called V segments functional above 56.7% productive rearrangements and segregating when the between-donor standard deviation exceeded 5%. A statistical classification framework was built for diagnosing cytomegalovirus status from the catalog of TCR beta chain sequences. In a later analysis, TCR nucleotide sequences were compared against IMGT/GENE-DB human TR gene sequences so that V and J genes could be assigned. The TCRdist pipeline was used in a later analysis to assign CDR3 sequences and most-parsimonious VDJ recombination scenarios. In a later analysis, every TCR beta chain was defined by the combination of its CDR3 amino acid sequence and its V-gene family, and reads without a unique V-gene family were dropped. In a later analysis, around 600 highly shared, low-generation-probability nucleotide sequences were removed to address suspected cross-contamination and a sequencing artifact. For each public chain, a later analysis derived a clonal expansion index from normalized ranks of inferred template counts within each repertoire. Generation probabilities in a later analysis came from a VDJ recombination model fitted to out-of-frame rearrangements, and those results were checked against IGoR. In a later analysis, hypergeometric tests were used to score TCR-TCR, TCR-HLA and TCR-CMV co-occurrence, with a repertoire-size bias correction applied to TCR pairs. A later analysis estimated false discovery rates by permuting HLA or CMV assignments 20 times. In a later analysis, co-occurring TCRs were grouped using DBSCAN, with TCRdist sequence similarity added in when clustering inside HLA-allele-positive subsets. Co-occurrence clustering excluded repertoires with fewer than 30,000 or more than 120,000 public chains, plus five with anomalous nucleotide sharing. Sourced from immuneACCESS, this table was stored by TCRdb with only in-frame sequences that have V and J called. A share of the clones is absent; for the studies checked, an unresolved V gene accounts for under half, and the remainder has no known explanation. V and J calls and clone size are those listed in that table; D and trimming were worked out from the DNA. This sample is represented by 130,000 or so clones; around 80% of them were singletons. The ten largest clones take up 3.3% of the sample.

The cohort comprised fewer than 750 healthy bone marrow donors. All cohort members were sampled while nominally healthy, although unrecorded immune exposures were likely present. The donor was CMV seronegative and was included in the group of hundreds of seronegative cohort members. A peripheral blood sample was collected from each donor, and TCR beta sequencing was performed on peripheral blood mononuclear cells. The Qiagen DNeasy Blood Extraction Kit was used to extract genomic DNA from the blood cell samples. The rearrangement combines TRBV9 with TRBJ2-7; 9 central bases correspond to TRBD1. The source material was PBMCs. This clonotype was sampled from a man aged 40-49 years in good health and CMV-seronegative. The nucleotide sequence is TGTGCCAGCAGCCCCCAGGGACAGGGAGGATACGAGCAGTACTTC. Translated, it reads CASSPQGQGGYEQYF.